This entry concerns a single T cell receptor (beta chain). The antigen remains unidentified. The CDR3 consists of 17 residues. Trimming removed 0 bases at V and 1 base at J, with 13 bases between. Germline V gives CDR1 LGHDT, CDR2 YNNKEL (reference sequence). The data belong to a study of T cell repertoires in cytomegalovirus infection. Looking at the study overall: Signatures in public TCR beta sequences pointed to both CMV infection and matching HLA type.

TCRdb called the reads again in MiXCR, with one record for every CDR3 protein. In the table there are roughly 990,000 distinct CDR3 sequences, approximately 31% of which are singletons. The TCR originated in a human donor in good health (CMV status not recorded). Some clones in this sample may be carry-over from other donors' samples. The chain links TRBV3-1 to TRBJ2-1, with unresolved D. The source material was cultured CD8+ T cells from PBMCs, sampled from culture after CMV antigen stimulation. The CDR3 nucleotides read TGTGCCAGCAGCCAAGATTCCGTGGCCTTGTCCTACAATGAGCAGTTCTTC. Its protein is CASSQDSVALSYNEQFF.